This paragraph reports one T cell receptor beta chain. The target antigen is unknown. The sample comes from a study of shared clonotypes between healthy human individuals. Study results and caveats: The genetic and exposure-history diversity represented was limited by few donors. Larger estimated richness was generally seen in naive subsets than in memory subsets.

CD45RA+ naive and CD45RA-negative memory subsets were separated from CD4+ cells. CDR1 is MDHEN and CDR2 is SYDVKM in the germline V gene. The CDR3 spans 13 residues. The V and J ends lost 5 bases and 3 bases respectively, with 10 bases between them. Data came from immunoSEQ multiplex PCR; TCRdb stores just in-frame clones and leaves some out. The sample carries around 2,000,000 clones, 90% to 95% recorded once. Sequencing was done on a sample of naive CD4+ T cells sorted from blood. Subset denoted: CD45RA+ positively selected. This chain links TRBV28 with TRBJ1-2, with D perhaps matching TRBD1 (5 bases). This clonotype originated in a man younger than 35 in good health. The CDR3 nucleotides are TGTGCCAGCAGTCCCAGGGCCCACTATGGCTACACCTTC. Its translation: CASSPRAHYGYTF.